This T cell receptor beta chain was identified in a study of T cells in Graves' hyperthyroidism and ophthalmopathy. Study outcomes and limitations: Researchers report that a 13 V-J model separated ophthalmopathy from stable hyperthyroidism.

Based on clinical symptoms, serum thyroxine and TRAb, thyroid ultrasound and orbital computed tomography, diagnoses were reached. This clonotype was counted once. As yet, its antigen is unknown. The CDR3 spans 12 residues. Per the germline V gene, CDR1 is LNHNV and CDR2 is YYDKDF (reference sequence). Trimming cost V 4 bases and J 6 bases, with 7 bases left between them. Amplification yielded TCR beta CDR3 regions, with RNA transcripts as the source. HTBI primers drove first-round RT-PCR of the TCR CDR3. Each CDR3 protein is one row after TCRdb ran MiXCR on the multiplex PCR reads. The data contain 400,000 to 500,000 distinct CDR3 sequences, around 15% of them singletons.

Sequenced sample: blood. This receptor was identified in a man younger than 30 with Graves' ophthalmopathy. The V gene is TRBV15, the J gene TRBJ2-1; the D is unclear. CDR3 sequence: CATSTVSNEQFF. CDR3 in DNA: TGTGCCACCAGCACAGTAAGCAATGAGCAGTTCTTC.